Listed below are T cell receptor beta chains from one sample, sequenced in a study of vaccination effects on CD4 cells after COVID-19. No antigens are known for them. The data were produced by immunoSEQ multiplex PCR, yet TCRdb's version contains in-frame clones alone and is incomplete. The sample records fewer than 75,000 clones, roughly 80% being singletons. Sample: CD4+ T cells from PBMCs cultured without peptide, taken before COVID-19 vaccination. The source is a human donor who received a COVID-19 vaccine. Both conserved end residues are trimmed from each CDR3. Each record gives: V gene, CDR3 protein.

TRBV6-2/TRBV6-3,ASSYAGGRSDTQY
TRBV5-1,ASSSSQGSTGELF
TRBV29-1,SVRIRGTGELF
TRBV6-5,ASSSPTSGVNNEQF
TRBV2,ASSTQGAGGYT
TRBV30,AWSLSDRVNTEAF
TRBV5-1,ASSLATGFSGANVLT
TRBV27,ASSLSGTAVFRSSGELF
TRBV19,ASSTPGTGYQPQH
TRBV19,ASFDRYTEAF
TRBV2,ASSPRQTQASPLH
TRBV4-3,ASSQDTKFGRPQH
TRBV28,ASSFGQGLFQPQH
TRBV28,ASSLGGGVFQETQY
TRBV5-8,ASSLFQGVQPQH
TRBV9,ASSVSGGGGAYTQY
TRBV12-3/TRBV12-4,ASSRGDSYGYT
TRBV9,ASSHSEAGLKGDGYT
TRBV9,ASSGGSQETQY
TRBV2,ASSDVGGETQY
TRBV6-1,ASSEVWAGFGNTIY
TRBV5-1,ASTTGTYYNSPLH
TRBV5-1,ASSPGRGAGNTIY
TRBV12-5,ASGFITGELF
TRBV4-1,ASSQSLSAGQETQY
TRBV10-3,AIREGQGAGNGYT
TRBV5-1,ASSFHQGAIDYGYT
TRBV5-1,ASSLEPPYGYT
TRBV10-3,AISEFPGAPD
TRBV3-1/TRBV3-2,ASRNSRRSYGYT
TRBV30,AWSLTAGDGYT
TRBV7-3,ASSLTALGGGNTEAF
TRBV2,ASMPQGEPDTQY
TRBV9,ASSRGTVPGGNYGYT
TRBV29-1,SVETAPNQPQH
TRBV10-3,ANRDANYGYT
TRBV7-9,ASSLNPRPLIGNTIY
TRBV30,ASRQGRNSPLH
TRBV10-3,AISKDRVGEKLF
TRBV10-3,ASARDRTNYGYT
TRBV29-1,SVEDDSTSIRRSSKHT
TRBV5-6,ASSLALSGNTIY
TRBV5-1,ASSFQQGNYGYT
TRBV19,ASSAQGIYGYT
TRBV6-5,ASSYSRTGTGNTIY
TRBV27,ASSEQGRTTQY
TRBV6-5,ASSLDRGRSYGYT
TRBV7-9,ASSPWTGVETQY
TRBV5-6,ASSFRGRGSGNTIY
TRBV7-2,ASSGNRATNEKLF
TRBV6-5,ASSSADRRGYT
TRBV30,AWSVPGARNTIY